The 11 T cell receptor beta chains presented below share a single source sample, sequenced in a study of identical twins listed by TCRdb under 2016. To prepare the library, 5' RACE was applied. Reads for this sample came from an Illumina HiSeq 2000. TCRdb trimmed the raw reads at Q25, called clones with MiXCR and kept productive beta chains. Each record represents a unique CDR3 protein, reported with the most common genes and DNA among its rows. A total of 470,000 or so distinct CDR3 sequences appear in this sample, roughly 24% of them only once. The ten biggest clones cover about 3% of the sample. This sample also belongs to another study, concerning T cells expressing NK-cell markers.

The sample was CD4+ T cells sorted from blood. The receptors stem from a woman aged 18-29 years in good health.

Points on this clonotype: One end of the junction varies from germline; a read error may be responsible. The J gene is TRBJ2-7, the V gene TRBV6-1; weak D call: TRBD2 (5 bases). The CDR3 totals 13 residues. Germline assignment: CDR1 MNHNS and CDR2 SASEGT. CDR3 nucleotide sequence: TGTACCAGCAGTGCACGGGAACTCGTCGAGCAGTACTTC. The encoded protein is CTSSARELVEQYF.

The chain employs TRBV12-3 or TRBV12-4 and TRBJ1-2; D is ambiguous. There are 11 residues in the CDR3. V was cut by 6 bases and J by 7 bases, with 9 bases left in between. CDR3 bases: TGTGCCAGCAGGGGGAAAGGTGGCTACACCTTC. It specifies CASRGKGGYTF.

This chain uses TRBV12-3 or TRBV12-4 with TRBJ1-2; a possible D gene is TRBD1 (5 bases). The V and J ends lost 1 base and 5 bases respectively, with 11 bases between them. The CDR3 consists of 14 residues. The CDR3 region has the DNA TGTGCCAGCAGTTTAGACAGGACGGGATATGGCTACACCTTC. Its protein product is CASSLDRTGYGYTF.

This chain links TRBV5-1 with TRBJ1-2; D is possibly TRBD1 (6 bases). V was cut by 4 bases and J by 5 bases, with 15 bases left in between. The CDR3 runs 14 residues. Per germline, CDR1 SGHRS and CDR2 YFSETQ. CDR3 sequence: CASSVKAGEYGYTF. For the CDR3, the DNA is TGCGCCAGCAGCGTGAAGGCAGGGGAGTATGGCTACACCTTC. The full variable domain, rest sourced from reference TRBV5-1 and TRBJ1-2, is KAGVTQTPRYLIKTRGQQVTLSCSPISGHRSVSWYQQTPGQGLQFLFEYFSETQRNKGNFPGRFSGRQFSNSRSEMNVSTLELGDSALYLCASSVKAGEYGYTFGSGTRLTVV.

This rearrangement joins TRBV6-1 to TRBJ2-7; TRBD1 matches 11 bases. With 5 bases clipped from V and 3 bases from J, the junction kept 6 bases outside the gene matches. Germline assignment: CDR1 MNHNS and CDR2 SASEGT. This CDR3 has 15 amino acids. CDR3 in amino acids: CASSTRDRGFYEQYF. The CDR3 region has the DNA TGTGCCAGCAGTACCCGGGACAGGGGGTTCTACGAGCAGTACTTC.

CDR3 bases: TGTGCCAGCAGTCTTAGGGTACGAGGGGGATCCTACGAGCAGTACTTC. Protein: CASSLRVRGGSYEQYF. This chain links TRBV27 with TRBJ2-7; perhaps TRBD1 as D (6 bases). Between the trimmed V and J ends, which lost 5 bases and 1 base, there was a span of 18 bases. The CDR3 sequence is 16 residues long. From germline, CDR1 is MNHEY and CDR2 SMNVEV (reference sequence).

This sequence joins TRBV4-3 and TRBJ2-7; no reliable D call. This CDR3 region has 14 residues. V gave up 0 bases and J gave up 2 bases, with 8 bases separating them. CDR1 LGHNA and CDR2 YSLEER come from the germline V gene. The CDR3 sequence: CASSQDFGTYEQYF. CDR3 DNA: TGCGCCAGCAGCCAAGATTTCGGTACCTACGAGCAGTACTTC.

The rearrangement links TRBV7-6 to TRBJ2-5; TRBD1 agrees at 7 bases. The V and J ends lost 5 bases and 2 bases, in that order; junction bases with no gene match: 8. This CDR3 is built from 15 residues. CDR1 and CDR2 from the germline V gene are SGHVS and FNYEAQ. The CDR3 bases are TGTGCCAGCAGCAACCCCGGGACAGCTCAAGAGACCCAGTACTTC. It yields the protein CASSNPGTAQETQYF.

This clonotype was detected only a few times. The genes are TRBV7-8 and TRBJ2-7; D perhaps matches TRBD2 (6 bases). Trimming took 3 bases from V and 3 from J, leaving 21 bases between them. Germline CDR1 reads SGHVS; CDR2 reads FQNEAQ. CDR3 length: 17 residues. CDR3 in amino acids: CASSFPGRGTVYYEQYF. The CDR3 DNA reads as TGTGCCAGCAGCTTCCCCGGCCGCGGGACGGTATACTACGAGCAGTACTTC.

The table lists this clonotype with a few counts. This sequence joins TRBV7-9 and TRBJ2-5; no firm D call. Germline assignment: CDR1 SEHNR and CDR2 FQNEAQ (reference sequence). The CDR3 sequence is 14 residues long. Trimming removed 2 bases from V and 4 bases from J, with 11 bases in between. CDR3 loop: CASSLPRGSETQYF. CDR3 bases: TGTGCCAGCAGCTTACCGCGAGGATCAGAGACCCAGTACTTC.

The CDR3 protein is CSARATGPSSGSGELFF. CDR3 DNA: TGCAGTGCTAGAGCAACAGGCCCTTCTAGCGGGAGTGGGGAGCTGTTTTTT. The V gene is TRBV20-1, the J gene TRBJ2-2; 10 nucleotides match TRBD2. This CDR3 spans 17 amino acids. Germline V gene lookup returns CDR1 DFQATT and CDR2 SNEGSKA (reference sequence). V dropped 1 base and J dropped 8; count of bases not matched to a gene: 13.